This TCR beta chain was identified during a study of cytomegalovirus exposure and HLA in healthy donors. Germline V CDR1 and CDR2: MNHEY, SVGAGI. There are 15 residues in the CDR3. The V and J ends lost 6 bases and 2 bases, in that order; junction bases with no gene match: 5. It was with 60 Vbeta and 13 Jbeta primers that the PCR ran. The assay was immunoSEQ multiplex PCR, and TCRdb's table has in-frame clones only and misses some. The table shows about 190,000 clones, with under 85% occurring only once. The sample taken for sequencing was PBMCs. This chain links TRBV6-5 with TRBJ2-2, with 8 bases lining up with TRBD1. The clonotype originates from a man aged 45-65 years in good health and CMV-seronegative. CDR3 nucleotides: TGTGCCAGCAGGGAACAGGGGGGAAACACCGGGGAGCTGTTTTTT. This sequence encodes CASREQGGNTGELFF.